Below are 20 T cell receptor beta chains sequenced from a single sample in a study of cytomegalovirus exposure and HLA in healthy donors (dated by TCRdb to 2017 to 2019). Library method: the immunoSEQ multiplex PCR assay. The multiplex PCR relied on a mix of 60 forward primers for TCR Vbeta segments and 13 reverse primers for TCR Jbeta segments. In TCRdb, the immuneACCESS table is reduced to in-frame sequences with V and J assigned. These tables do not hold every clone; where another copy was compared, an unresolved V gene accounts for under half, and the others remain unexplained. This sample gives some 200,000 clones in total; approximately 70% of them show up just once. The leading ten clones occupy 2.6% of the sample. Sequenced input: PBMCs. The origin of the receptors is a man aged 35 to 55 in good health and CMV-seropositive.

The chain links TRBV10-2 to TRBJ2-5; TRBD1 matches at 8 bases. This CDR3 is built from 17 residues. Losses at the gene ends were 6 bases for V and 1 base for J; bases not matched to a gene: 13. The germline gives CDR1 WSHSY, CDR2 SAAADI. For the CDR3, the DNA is TGCGCCAGCAGACCCCTAAGGGGGACAGGTCCCCAAGAGACCCAGTACTTC. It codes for CASRPLRGTGPQETQYF.

In DNA form, the CDR3 reads TGTGCCAGCAGTGCCCTAGACAGCACGCAAGAGACCCAGTACTTC. Its translation is CASSALDSTQETQYF. The chain has TRBV27 and TRBJ2-5, with TRBD1 as a possible D gene (5 bases). Germline values: CDR1 MNHEY, CDR2 SMNVEV (reference sequence). CDR3 length: 15 amino acids. V was clipped by 5 bases and J by 2 bases, with 15 bases between them.

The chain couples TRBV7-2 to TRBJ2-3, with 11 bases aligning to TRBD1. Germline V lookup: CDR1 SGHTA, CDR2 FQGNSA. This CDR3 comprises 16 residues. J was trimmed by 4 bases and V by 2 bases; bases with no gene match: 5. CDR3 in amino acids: CASSLSGQGVSDTQYF. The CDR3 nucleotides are TGTGCCAGCAGCTTATCGGGACAGGGGGTATCAGATACGCAGTATTTT.

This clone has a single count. In nucleotides, the CDR3 is TGTGCCAGCACCCAACCGGGACAGACTAACTATGGCTACACCTTC. Translating gives CASTQPGQTNYGYTF. The rearrangement uses TRBV6-6 and TRBJ1-2, with 7 bases lining up with TRBD1. CDR1 and CDR2 from the germline V gene are MNHNY and SVGAGI (reference sequence). V lost 7 bases and J lost 0; bases outside the gene matches: 8. This CDR3 is 15 amino acids long.

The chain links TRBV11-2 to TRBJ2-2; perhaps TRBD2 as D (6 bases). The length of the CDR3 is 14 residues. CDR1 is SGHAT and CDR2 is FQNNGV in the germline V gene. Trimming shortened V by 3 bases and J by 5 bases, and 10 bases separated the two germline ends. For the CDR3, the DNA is TGTGCCAGCAGCTTTAGCCGGGGGACCGGGGAGCTGTTTTTT. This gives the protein CASSFSRGTGELFF.

In nucleotides, the CDR3 is TGCGCCAGCAGCCCATACAGGGCTCCTATTGAAGCTTTCTTT. Encoded protein: CASSPYRAPIEAFF. V gene TRBV5-1 combines with J gene TRBJ1-1; D may be TRBD1 (6 bases). V lost 4 bases, J lost 7 bases, and 17 bases lay in between. There are 14 residues in the CDR3. Germline V gives CDR1 SGHRS, CDR2 YFSETQ. Complete variable domain (other parts from reference TRBV5-1 and TRBJ1-1): KAGVTQTPRYLIKTRGQQVTLSCSPISGHRSVSWYQQTPGQGLQFLFEYFSETQRNKGNFPGRFSGRQFSNSRSEMNVSTLELGDSALYLCASSPYRAPIEAFFGQGTRLTVV.

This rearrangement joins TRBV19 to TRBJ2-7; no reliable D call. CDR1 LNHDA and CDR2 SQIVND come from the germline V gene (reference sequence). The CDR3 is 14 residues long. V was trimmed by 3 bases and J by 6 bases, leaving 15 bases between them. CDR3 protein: CASSISVTACEQYF. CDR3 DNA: TGTGCCAGTAGTATCTCCGTAACCGCGTGCGAGCAGTACTTC. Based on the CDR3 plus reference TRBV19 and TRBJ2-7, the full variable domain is DGGITQSPKYLFRKEGQNVTLSCEQNLNHDAMYWYRQDPGQGLRLIYYSQIVNDFQKGDIAEGYSVSREKKESFPLTVTSAQKNPTAFYLCASSISVTACEQYFGPGTRLTVT.

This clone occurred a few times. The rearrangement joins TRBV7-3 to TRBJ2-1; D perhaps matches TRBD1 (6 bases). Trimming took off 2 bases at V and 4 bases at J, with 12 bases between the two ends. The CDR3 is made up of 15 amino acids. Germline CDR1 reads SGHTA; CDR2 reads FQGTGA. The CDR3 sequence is CASSLEQGSYNEQFF. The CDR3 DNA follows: TGTGCCAGCAGCTTAGAACAGGGATCGTACAATGAGCAGTTCTTC.

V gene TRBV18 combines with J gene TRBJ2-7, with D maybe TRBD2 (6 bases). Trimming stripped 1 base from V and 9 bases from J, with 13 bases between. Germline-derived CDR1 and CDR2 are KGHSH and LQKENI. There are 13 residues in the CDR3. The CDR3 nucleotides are TGTGCCAGCTCACCACTGAGGGAGGTGGGGCAGTACTTC. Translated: CASSPLREVGQYF.

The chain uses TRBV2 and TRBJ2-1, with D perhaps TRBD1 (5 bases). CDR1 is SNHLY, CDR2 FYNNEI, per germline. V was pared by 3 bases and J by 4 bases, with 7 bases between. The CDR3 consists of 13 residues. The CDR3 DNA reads TGTGCCAGCAGTGACAACAGGTACAATGAGCAGTTCTTC. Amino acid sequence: CASSDNRYNEQFF.

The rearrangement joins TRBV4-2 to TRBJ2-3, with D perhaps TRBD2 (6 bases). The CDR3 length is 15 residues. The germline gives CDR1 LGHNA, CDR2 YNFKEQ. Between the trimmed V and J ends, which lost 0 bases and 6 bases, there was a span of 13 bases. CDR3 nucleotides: TGTGCCAGCAGCCAAGATGGGCAGGGAGGCGATACGCAGTATTTT. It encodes CASSQDGQGGDTQYF.

In nucleotides, the CDR3 is TGTGCCAGCAGTTACCGCGACGGGACTATCGGCTACACCTTC. This translates into CASSYRDGTIGYTF. This rearrangement joins TRBV6-5 to TRBJ1-2; D may be TRBD1 (5 bases). Germline lookup yields CDR1 MNHEY and CDR2 SVGAGI. The CDR3 covers 14 residues. V lost 2 bases to trimming and J lost 8 bases, with 15 bases between them.

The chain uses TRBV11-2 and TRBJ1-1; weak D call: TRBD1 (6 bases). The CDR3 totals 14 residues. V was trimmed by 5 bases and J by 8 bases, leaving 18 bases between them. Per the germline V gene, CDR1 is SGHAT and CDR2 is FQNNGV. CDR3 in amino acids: CASSPQGYGGEAFF. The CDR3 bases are TGTGCCAGCAGCCCTCAGGGGTATGGGGGCGAAGCTTTCTTT.

CDR3 bases: TGTGCCAGCAGCTTAGCGAAGGGACAGGGCTACGAGCAGTACTTC. This translates into CASSLAKGQGYEQYF. This chain connects TRBV7-8 to TRBJ2-7, with 9 bases fitting TRBD1. The CDR3 has 15 amino acids. V gave up 0 bases and J gave up 3 bases; unmatched junction bases: 3. CDR1 is SGHVS, CDR2 FQNEAQ, per germline.

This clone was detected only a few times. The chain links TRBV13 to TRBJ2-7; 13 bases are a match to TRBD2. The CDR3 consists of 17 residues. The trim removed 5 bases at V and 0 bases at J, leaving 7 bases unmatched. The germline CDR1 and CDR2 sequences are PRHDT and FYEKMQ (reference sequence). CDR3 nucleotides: TGTGCCAGCAGCCCCGGGACTAGCGGGGTTAGCTCCTACGAGCAGTACTTC. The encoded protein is CASSPGTSGVSSYEQYF.

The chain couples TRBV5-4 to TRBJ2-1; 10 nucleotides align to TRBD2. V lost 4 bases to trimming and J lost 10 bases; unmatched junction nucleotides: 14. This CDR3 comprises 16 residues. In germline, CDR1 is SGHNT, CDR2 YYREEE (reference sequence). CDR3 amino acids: CASSPLSGGAPGEQFF. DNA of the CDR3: TGTGCCAGCAGCCCCCTCAGCGGGGGGGCCCCAGGGGAGCAGTTCTTC.

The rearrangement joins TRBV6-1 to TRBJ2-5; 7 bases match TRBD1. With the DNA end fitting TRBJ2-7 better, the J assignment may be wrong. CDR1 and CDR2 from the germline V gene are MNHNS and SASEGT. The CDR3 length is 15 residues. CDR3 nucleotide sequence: TGTGCCAGCAGCCTAGGGACAGTTATCTCCTACGAGCAGTACTTC. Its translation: CASSLGTVISYEQYF.

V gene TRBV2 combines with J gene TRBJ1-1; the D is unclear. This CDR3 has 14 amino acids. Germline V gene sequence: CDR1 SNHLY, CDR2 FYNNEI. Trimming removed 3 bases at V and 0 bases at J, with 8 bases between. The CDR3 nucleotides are TGTGCCAGCAGTGATCCACAGCTGAACACTGAAGCTTTCTTT. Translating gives CASSDPQLNTEAFF. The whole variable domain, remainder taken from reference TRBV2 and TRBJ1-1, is EPEVTQTPSHQVTQMGQEVILRCVPISNHLYFYWYRQILGQKVEFLVSFYNNEISEKSEIFDDQFSVERPDGSNFTLKIRSTKLEDSAMYFCASSDPQLNTEAFFGQGTRLTVV.

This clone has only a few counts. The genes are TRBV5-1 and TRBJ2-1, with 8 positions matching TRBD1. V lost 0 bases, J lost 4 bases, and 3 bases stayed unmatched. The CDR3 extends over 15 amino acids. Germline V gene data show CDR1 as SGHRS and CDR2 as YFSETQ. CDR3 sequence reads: CASSLEDRDYNEQFF. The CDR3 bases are TGCGCCAGCAGCTTGGAGGACAGGGATTACAATGAGCAGTTCTTC. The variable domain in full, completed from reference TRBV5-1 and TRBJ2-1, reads KAGVTQTPRYLIKTRGQQVTLSCSPISGHRSVSWYQQTPGQGLQFLFEYFSETQRNKGNFPGRFSGRQFSNSRSEMNVSTLELGDSALYLCASSLEDRDYNEQFFGPGTRLTVL.

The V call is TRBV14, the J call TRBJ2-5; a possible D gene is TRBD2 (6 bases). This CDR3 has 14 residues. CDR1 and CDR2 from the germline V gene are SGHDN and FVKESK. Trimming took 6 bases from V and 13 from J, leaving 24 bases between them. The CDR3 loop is CASRISPQAGRVYF. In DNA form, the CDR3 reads TGTGCCAGCAGGATTTCCCCCCAGGCGGGGCGGGTGTACTTC.